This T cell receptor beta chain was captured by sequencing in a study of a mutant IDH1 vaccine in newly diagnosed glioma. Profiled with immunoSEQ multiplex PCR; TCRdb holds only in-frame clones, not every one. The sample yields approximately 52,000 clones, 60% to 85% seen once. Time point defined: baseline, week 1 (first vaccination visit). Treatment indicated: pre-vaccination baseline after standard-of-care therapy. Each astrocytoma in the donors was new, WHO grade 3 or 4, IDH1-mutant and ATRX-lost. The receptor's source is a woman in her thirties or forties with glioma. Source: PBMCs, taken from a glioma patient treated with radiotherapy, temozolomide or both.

The CDR3 here is CAWSRNGPKDIQYF. The CDR3 nucleotides are TGTGCCTGGAGTCGGAACGGCCCAAAGGACATTCAGTACTTC. V and J are TRBV30 and TRBJ2-4; D not certain. This CDR3 is built from 14 residues. Per the germline V gene, CDR1 is GTSNPN and CDR2 is SVGIG (reference sequence). V lost 2 bases and J 8 bases, leaving 16 bases between the germline ends.